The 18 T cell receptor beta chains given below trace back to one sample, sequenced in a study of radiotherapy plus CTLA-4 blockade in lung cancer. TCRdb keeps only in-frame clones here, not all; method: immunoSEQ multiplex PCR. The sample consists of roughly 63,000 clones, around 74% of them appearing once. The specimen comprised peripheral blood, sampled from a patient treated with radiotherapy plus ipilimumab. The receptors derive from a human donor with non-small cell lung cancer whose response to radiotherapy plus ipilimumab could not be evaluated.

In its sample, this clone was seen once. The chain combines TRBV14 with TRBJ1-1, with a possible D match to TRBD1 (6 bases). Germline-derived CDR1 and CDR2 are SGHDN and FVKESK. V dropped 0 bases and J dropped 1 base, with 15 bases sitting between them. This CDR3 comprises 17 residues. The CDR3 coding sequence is TGTGCCAGCAGCCAAGAAAGGATTACCAGGGGGAACACTGAAGCTTTCTTT. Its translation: CASSQERITRGNTEAFF.

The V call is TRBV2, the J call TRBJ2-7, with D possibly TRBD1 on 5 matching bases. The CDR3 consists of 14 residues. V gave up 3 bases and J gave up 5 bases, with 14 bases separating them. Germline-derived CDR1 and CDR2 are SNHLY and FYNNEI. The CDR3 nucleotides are TGTGCCAGCAGTGATTCCCAGGGATCCCACGAGCAGTACTTC. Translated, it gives CASSDSQGSHEQYF.

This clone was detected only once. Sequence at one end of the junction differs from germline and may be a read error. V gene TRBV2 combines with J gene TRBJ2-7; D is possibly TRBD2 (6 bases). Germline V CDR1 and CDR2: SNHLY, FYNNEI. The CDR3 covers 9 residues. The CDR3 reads CASSDLRGF. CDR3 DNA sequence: TGTGCCAGCAGTGACCTACGGGGGTTC.

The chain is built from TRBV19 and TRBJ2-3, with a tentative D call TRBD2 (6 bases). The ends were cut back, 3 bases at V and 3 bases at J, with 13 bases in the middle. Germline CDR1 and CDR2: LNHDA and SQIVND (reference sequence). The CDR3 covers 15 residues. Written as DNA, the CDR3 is TGTGCCAGTAGTATGGGGCGGGGAGAAACAGATACGCAGTATTTT. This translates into CASSMGRGETDTQYF.

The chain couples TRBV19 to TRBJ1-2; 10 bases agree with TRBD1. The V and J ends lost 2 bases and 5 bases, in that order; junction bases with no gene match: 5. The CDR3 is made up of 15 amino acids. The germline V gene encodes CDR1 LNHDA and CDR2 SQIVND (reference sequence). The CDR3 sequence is CASSIPGQGGYGYTF. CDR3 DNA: TGTGCCAGTAGTATACCCGGACAGGGGGGATATGGCTACACCTTC.

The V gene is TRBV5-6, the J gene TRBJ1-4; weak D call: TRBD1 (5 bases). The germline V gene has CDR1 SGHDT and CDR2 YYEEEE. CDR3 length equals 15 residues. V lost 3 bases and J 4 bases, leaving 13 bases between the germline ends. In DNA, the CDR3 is TGTGCCAGCAGCTCGGCAGGGATGGGTAATGAAAAACTGTTTTTT. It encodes CASSSAGMGNEKLFF. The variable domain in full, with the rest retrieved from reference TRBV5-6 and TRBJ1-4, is DAGVTQSPTHLIKTRGQQVTLRCSPKSGHDTVSWYQQALGQGPQFIFQYYEEEERQRGNFPDRFSGHQFPNYSSELNVNALLLGDSALYLCASSSAGMGNEKLFFGSGTQLSVL.

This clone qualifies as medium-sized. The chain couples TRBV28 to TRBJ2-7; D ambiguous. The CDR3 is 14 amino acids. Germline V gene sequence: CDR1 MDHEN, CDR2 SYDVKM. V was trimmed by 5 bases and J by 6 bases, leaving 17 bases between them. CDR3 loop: CASSDPETSPEQYF. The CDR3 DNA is TGTGCCAGCAGTGACCCTGAGACTTCCCCCGAGCAGTACTTC.

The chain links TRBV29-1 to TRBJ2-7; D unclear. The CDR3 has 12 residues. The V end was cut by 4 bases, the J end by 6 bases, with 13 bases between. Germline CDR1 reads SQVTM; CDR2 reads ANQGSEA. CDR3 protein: CSVALVRAEQYF. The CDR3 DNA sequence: TGCAGCGTTGCGCTAGTCCGAGCCGAGCAGTACTTC.

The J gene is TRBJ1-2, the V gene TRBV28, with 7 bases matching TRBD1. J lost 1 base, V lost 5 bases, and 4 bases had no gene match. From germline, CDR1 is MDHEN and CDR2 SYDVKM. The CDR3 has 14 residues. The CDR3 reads CASSAGQHNYGYTF. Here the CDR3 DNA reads TGTGCCAGCAGTGCGGGACAGCATAACTATGGCTACACCTTC.

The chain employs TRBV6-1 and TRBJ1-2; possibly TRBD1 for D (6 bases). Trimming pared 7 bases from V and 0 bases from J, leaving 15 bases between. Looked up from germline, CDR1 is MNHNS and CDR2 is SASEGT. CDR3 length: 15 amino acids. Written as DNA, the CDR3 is TGTGCCAGCACGTGGGGCAGGGGAACTAACTATGGCTACACCTTC. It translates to CASTWGRGTNYGYTF.

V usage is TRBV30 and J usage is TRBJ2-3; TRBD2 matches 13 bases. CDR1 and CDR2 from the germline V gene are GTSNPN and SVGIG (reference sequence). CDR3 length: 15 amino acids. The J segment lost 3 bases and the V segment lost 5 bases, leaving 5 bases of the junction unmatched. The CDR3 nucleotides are TGTGCCTGGGGCGGACTAGCGGGAGTGACAGATACGCAGTATTTT. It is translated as CAWGGLAGVTDTQYF.

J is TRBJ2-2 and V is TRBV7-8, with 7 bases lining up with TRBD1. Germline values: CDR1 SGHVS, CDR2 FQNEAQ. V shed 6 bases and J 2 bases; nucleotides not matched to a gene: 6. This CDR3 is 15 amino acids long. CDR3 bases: TGTGCCAGCAGTCCGGGACAGCTCAACACCGGGGAGCTGTTTTTT. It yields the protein CASSPGQLNTGELFF.

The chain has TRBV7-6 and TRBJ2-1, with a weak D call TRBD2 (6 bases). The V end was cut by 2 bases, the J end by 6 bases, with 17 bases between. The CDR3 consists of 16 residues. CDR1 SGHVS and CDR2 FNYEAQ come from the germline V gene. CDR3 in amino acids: CASSLIPGAVGNEQFF. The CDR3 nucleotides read TGTGCCAGCAGCTTAATCCCGGGAGCGGTAGGCAATGAGCAGTTCTTC.

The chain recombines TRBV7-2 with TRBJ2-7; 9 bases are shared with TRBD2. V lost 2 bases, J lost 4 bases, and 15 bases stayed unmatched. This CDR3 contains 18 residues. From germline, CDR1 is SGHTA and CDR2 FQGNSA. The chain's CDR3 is CASSLSGAAAGGRYEQYF. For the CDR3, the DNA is TGTGCCAGCAGCTTATCGGGGGCGGCAGCGGGGGGTCGGTACGAGCAGTACTTC.

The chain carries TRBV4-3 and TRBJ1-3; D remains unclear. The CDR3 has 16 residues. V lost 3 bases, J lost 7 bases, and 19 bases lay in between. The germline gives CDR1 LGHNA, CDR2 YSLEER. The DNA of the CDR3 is TGCGCCAGCAGCCACCCCACGGGAGGCCTGGGGAACACCATATATTTT. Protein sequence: CASSHPTGGLGNTIYF.

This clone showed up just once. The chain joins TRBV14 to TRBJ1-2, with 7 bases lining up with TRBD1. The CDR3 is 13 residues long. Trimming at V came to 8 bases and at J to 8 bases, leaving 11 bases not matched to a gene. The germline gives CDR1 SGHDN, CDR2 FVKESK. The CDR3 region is CASANDRDRGYTF. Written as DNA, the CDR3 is TGTGCCAGCGCCAACGACAGGGATAGGGGCTACACCTTC.

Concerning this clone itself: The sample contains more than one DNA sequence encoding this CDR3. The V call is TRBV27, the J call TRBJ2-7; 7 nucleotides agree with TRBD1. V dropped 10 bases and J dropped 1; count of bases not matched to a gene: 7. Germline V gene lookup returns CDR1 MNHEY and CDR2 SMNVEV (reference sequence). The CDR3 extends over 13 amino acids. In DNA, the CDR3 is TGTGCCACCGTAAGACAGGGATCCTACGAGCAGTACTTC. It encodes CATVRQGSYEQYF.

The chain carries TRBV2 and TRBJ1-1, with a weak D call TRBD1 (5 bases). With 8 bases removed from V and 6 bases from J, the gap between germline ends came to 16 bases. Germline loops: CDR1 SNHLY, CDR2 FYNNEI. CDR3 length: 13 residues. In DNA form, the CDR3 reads TGTGCCAGCGTCCGGGACGGGGACTCTGAAGCTTTCTTT. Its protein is CASVRDGDSEAFF.